Described below is a single T cell receptor beta chain sequence and its context. Its antigen is undetermined. The sample comes from a study of T cell responses to AZD1222 COVID-19 vaccine. Study details: Second doses at about 4 or about 12 weeks were pooled.

Assay used: immunoSEQ multiplex PCR; TCRdb lists only in-frame clones, some missing. Here the sample spans 150,000 to 200,000 clones, 90% being singletons. Broader study findings: The donor group comprised mostly white British people and more females; the analysis possibly underestimated clonal diversity. Spike-specific TCR breadth and depth grew following two AZD1222 doses. A reported finding is that nearly half of spike-specific TCRs target unmutated variant regions.

The sequence was collected from an adult in good health. Sequenced here: peripheral blood, sampled on day 0 of AZD1222 vaccination.

The CDR3 sequence: CASRRREKLFF. The CDR3 region has the DNA TGTGCCAGCCGCCGTCGTGAAAAACTGTTTTTT. The chain joins TRBV28 to TRBJ1-4, with D unclear. V lost 8 bases, J lost 7 bases, and 8 bases lay in between. From germline, CDR1 is MDHEN and CDR2 SYDVKM. CDR3 length: 11 residues. Together with reference TRBV28 and TRBJ1-4, the CDR3 gives the full variable domain: DVKVTQSSRYLVKRTGEKVFLECVQDMDHENMFWYRQDPGLGLRLIYFSYDVKMKEKGDIPEGYSVSREKKERFSLILESASTNQTSMYLCASRRREKLFFGSGTQLSVL.